The clone carrying this T cell receptor (beta chain) showed up just a few times. The data belong to a study of molecular identifiers for immune sequencing clone quantification. Germline-derived CDR1 and CDR2 are ENHRY and SYGVKD. Unmatched junction bases numbered 2, after V lost 0 bases and J lost 0 bases. There are 15 residues in the CDR3. MiXCR was run by TCRdb on the PCR reads, yielding one entry per CDR3 protein. The sample carries a few hundred thousand distinct CDR3 sequences, over 20% recorded once. The origin of this receptor is a human donor in good health. Some libraries in this study had Jurkat cell RNA spiked in. What was sequenced was naive CD8+ T cells from blood, with Jurkat cell RNA spiked in. Noted subset: FACS-sorted CD8+CD4-CCR7+CD45RA+ naive T cells. V and J are TRBV10-3 and TRBJ2-7, with 7 bases fitting TRBD1. The CDR3: CAISESQGPSYEQYF. The DNA of the CDR3 is TGTGCCATCAGTGAGTCACAGGGGCCCTCCTACGAGCAGTACTTC.